These 16 T cell receptor beta chains came from one sample sequenced in a study of identical twins. TCRdb used MiXCR to reprocess the 5' RACE reads, holding one entry per CDR3 protein. The data hold 400,000 or so distinct CDR3 sequences, with approximately 10% observed a single time. The specimen was naive T cells sorted from blood. The receptors here all came from a woman in her 50s in good health.

The chain combines TRBV5-1 with TRBJ1-1; no clear D. Trimming removed 0 bases from V and 8 bases from J, with 8 bases in between. Looked up from germline, CDR1 is SGHRS and CDR2 is YFSETQ. This CDR3 is 12 amino acids long. CDR3 protein: CASSLGAAEAFF. The CDR3 bases are TGCGCCAGCAGCTTGGGGGCAGCAGAAGCTTTCTTT. The full variable domain, completed using reference TRBV5-1 and TRBJ1-1, is KAGVTQTPRYLIKTRGQQVTLSCSPISGHRSVSWYQQTPGQGLQFLFEYFSETQRNKGNFPGRFSGRQFSNSRSEMNVSTLELGDSALYLCASSLGAAEAFFGQGTRLTVV.

This clonotype was seen a handful of times. The gene calls are TRBV5-1 and TRBJ2-7, with D unresolved. CDR3 size: 13 residues. V gave up 0 bases and J gave up 5 bases, with 9 bases separating them. Germline V gives CDR1 SGHRS, CDR2 YFSETQ. The CDR3 sequence is CASSLEGFDEQYF. The CDR3 DNA reads TGCGCCAGCAGCTTGGAAGGGTTCGACGAGCAGTACTTC.

A few counts support this clonotype. The chain uses TRBV3-1 and TRBJ2-4; TRBD1 matches 8 bases. Trimming took 5 bases from V and 3 from J; bases not matched to a gene: 15. Germline V gene sequence: CDR1 LGHDT, CDR2 YNNKEL (reference sequence). The CDR3 extends over 18 amino acids. The CDR3 sequence: CASSKTTGAHLNKNIQYF. The CDR3 region has the DNA TGTGCCAGCAGCAAAACGACAGGGGCCCACCTTAACAAAAACATTCAGTACTTC. Drawing the rest from reference TRBV3-1 and TRBJ2-4, the complete variable domain is DTAVSQTPKYLVTQMGNDKSIKCEQNLGHDTMYWYKQDSKKFLKIMFSYNNKELIINETVPNRFSPKSPDKAHLNLHINSLELGDSAVYFCASSKTTGAHLNKNIQYFGAGTRLSVL.

V gene TRBV9 combines with J gene TRBJ2-3, with 11 bases that match TRBD1. The CDR3 totals 15 residues. Germline CDR1 and CDR2: SGDLS and YYNGEE. Losses at the gene ends were 3 bases for V and 5 bases for J; bases not matched to a gene: 5. CDR3 loop: CASSEDRGLGDTQYF. The CDR3 bases are TGTGCCAGCAGCGAGGACAGGGGGCTAGGAGATACGCAGTATTTT.

The gene calls are TRBV4-2 and TRBJ2-1; 8 bases are shared with TRBD2. The CDR3 length is 15 residues. Germline loops: CDR1 LGHNA, CDR2 YNFKEQ. Germline trimming cut 5 bases from V and 9 bases from J; bases unmatched to any gene: 12. The CDR3 DNA follows: TGTGCCAGCAGCAAGGGGGAAGCGGGAGTAGGTGAGCAGTTCTTC. The encoded protein is CASSKGEAGVGEQFF.

Ten or more counts support this clonotype. The chain joins TRBV4-1 to TRBJ2-3, with D possibly TRBD2 on 7 matching bases. V was pared by 1 base and J by 4 bases, with 15 bases between. Germline-derived CDR1 and CDR2 are MGHRA and YSYEKL. The CDR3 totals 16 residues. In DNA form, the CDR3 reads TGCGCCAGCAGCCAAGTCAGCGGGACACAGGCAGATACGCAGTATTTT. This sequence encodes CASSQVSGTQADTQYF.

This clonotype was observed at least ten times. This chain connects TRBV7-9 to TRBJ2-1, with D possibly TRBD2 on 5 matching bases. Germline CDR1 and CDR2: SEHNR and FQNEAQ (reference sequence). V dropped 1 base and J dropped 3 bases, with 10 bases sitting between them. CDR3 size: 15 residues. The CDR3 protein is CASSLGLGGYNEQFF. As DNA, the CDR3 is TGTGCCAGCAGCTTAGGCCTAGGAGGCTACAATGAGCAGTTCTTC.

This clonotype was picked up many times. The chain couples TRBV15 to TRBJ1-5; D not resolved. Germline CDR1 LNHNV, CDR2 YYDKDF (reference sequence). Trimming took off 2 bases at V and 0 bases at J, with 2 bases between the two ends. This CDR3 has 13 amino acids. The CDR3 sequence is CATSRYSNQPQHF. The CDR3 DNA sequence: TGTGCCACCAGCAGATATAGCAATCAGCCCCAGCATTTT.

This clonotype turned up a few times. This sequence joins TRBV27 and TRBJ2-1; D remains ambiguous. In germline, CDR1 is MNHEY, CDR2 SMNVEV (reference sequence). V was trimmed by 5 bases and J by 10 bases, leaving 12 bases between them. The CDR3 has 12 residues. The CDR3 loop reads CASSPTTWEQFF. The CDR3 DNA sequence: TGTGCCAGCAGTCCGACGACGTGGGAGCAGTTCTTC.

This clonotype was observed a handful of times. The chain uses TRBV4-1 and TRBJ2-1, with D unclear. This CDR3 contains 14 residues. CDR1 is MGHRA, CDR2 YSYEKL, per germline. Between the trimmed V and J ends, which lost 0 bases and 10 bases, there was a span of 13 bases. The CDR3 here is CASSQEDSFSEQFF. DNA of the CDR3: TGCGCCAGCAGCCAAGAAGACTCCTTTTCCGAGCAGTTCTTC.

This clonotype turned up a few times. This chain uses TRBV2 with TRBJ2-1; TRBD1 might be the D (6 bases). Per the germline V gene, CDR1 is SNHLY and CDR2 is FYNNEI. The CDR3 sequence is 15 residues long. V lost 2 bases to trimming and J lost 7 bases, with 15 bases between them. The CDR3 DNA reads as TGTGCCAGCAGTGAATGGGTGAGGGGGACAAATGAGCAGTTCTTC. It is translated as CASSEWVRGTNEQFF. The whole variable domain, remainder taken from reference TRBV2 and TRBJ2-1, is EPEVTQTPSHQVTQMGQEVILRCVPISNHLYFYWYRQILGQKVEFLVSFYNNEISEKSEIFDDQFSVERPDGSNFTLKIRSTKLEDSAMYFCASSEWVRGTNEQFFGPGTRLTVL.

This clonotype was counted ten times or more. The V gene is TRBV5-1, the J gene TRBJ1-5; D gene ambiguous. The ends were cut back, 0 bases at V and 3 bases at J, with 10 bases in the middle. There are 15 residues in the CDR3. Germline CDR1 reads SGHRS; CDR2 reads YFSETQ. The CDR3 loop reads CASSLGGTLNQPQHF. The CDR3 DNA follows: TGCGCCAGCAGCTTGGGTGGTACGCTCAATCAGCCCCAGCATTTT.

This clonotype has at least ten counts. One junction end disagrees with the germline gene, perhaps due to a read error. The chain couples TRBV18 to TRBJ2-3; D is unclear. This CDR3 comprises 12 residues. Germline lookup yields CDR1 KGHSH and CDR2 LQKENI. Written as DNA, the CDR3 is TGCGCCAGCAGCTCCAGTACAGATACGCAGTATTTT. Protein product: CASSSSTDTQYF. Based on the CDR3 plus reference TRBV18 and TRBJ2-3, the full variable domain is NAGVMQNPRHLVRRRGQEARLRCSPMKGHSHVYWYRQLPEEGLKFMVYLQKENIIDESGMPKERFSAEFPKEGPSILRIQQVVRGDSAAYFCASSSSTDTQYFGPGTRLTVL.

V is TRBV29-1 and J is TRBJ2-5; D remains ambiguous. With 0 bases removed from V and 0 bases from J, the gap between germline ends came to 11 bases. The germline gives CDR1 SQVTM, CDR2 ANQGSEA. The CDR3 length is 15 residues. The CDR3 sequence: CSVEDPDLNQETQYF. In DNA form, the CDR3 reads TGCAGCGTTGAAGATCCAGATTTGAACCAAGAGACCCAGTACTTC.

This clonotype was counted at least ten times. The V call is TRBV5-1, the J call TRBJ2-2; D call uncertain. Trimming left V 1 base short and J 4 bases short, with 11 bases between. The CDR3 is made up of 15 amino acids. CDR1 and CDR2 from the germline V gene are SGHRS and YFSETQ. DNA of the CDR3: TGCGCCAGCAGCTTGAGGACGGATGCCACCGGGGAGCTGTTTTTT. Translating it yields CASSLRTDATGELFF. The whole variable domain, remainder taken from reference TRBV5-1 and TRBJ2-2, is KAGVTQTPRYLIKTRGQQVTLSCSPISGHRSVSWYQQTPGQGLQFLFEYFSETQRNKGNFPGRFSGRQFSNSRSEMNVSTLELGDSALYLCASSLRTDATGELFFGEGSRLTVL.

In this sample, this clonotype turned up many times. The chain has TRBV24-1 and TRBJ2-1; 8 bases align to TRBD1. Germline V gene sequence: CDR1 KGHDR, CDR2 SFDVKD. This CDR3 is built from 15 residues. The trim removed 3 bases at V and 8 bases at J, leaving 8 bases unmatched. CDR3 amino acids: CATSDPRDRFDEQFF. CDR3 nucleotides: TGTGCCACCAGTGATCCGAGGGACAGGTTCGATGAGCAGTTCTTC.